This record covers a single T cell receptor (beta chain). The data were taken from a study of blood T cell repertoires in COVID-19. V lost 10 bases to trimming and J lost 0 bases; unmatched junction nucleotides: 6. Germline-derived CDR1 and CDR2 are ENHRY and SYGVKD. The CDR3 extends over 14 amino acids. Repertoires were generated with immunoSEQ multiplex PCR, while TCRdb's copy carries only in-frame clones and drops some. The sample has approximately 240,000 clones, 84% seen once. This chain links TRBV10-3 with TRBJ2-1; 7 bases line up with TRBD2. This sequence was found in a man between 45 and 60 years old with acute or convalescent COVID-19. What was sequenced was peripheral blood. The CDR3 DNA is TGTGCCACCGGGGGGAATAGCTCCTACAATGAGCAGTTCTTC. Translation gives CATGGNSSYNEQFF.